This T cell receptor beta chain was sequenced in a study of blood T cell repertoires in COVID-19. Overall study: The United States, Italy and Spain were the sources of the acute and convalescent COVID-19 samples.

CDR1 and CDR2 from the germline V gene are SGHRS and YFSETQ. The CDR3 length is 15 residues. J was trimmed by 2 bases and V by 5 bases; bases with no gene match: 5. The protocol was immunoSEQ multiplex PCR, while the TCRdb copy is restricted to in-frame clones and leaves out a portion. The sample includes over 100,000 clones, about four fifths seen only once; the top ten take approximately 3.6%. The source is a woman older than 75 with active or convalescent COVID-19. Sequencing used peripheral blood. This chain connects TRBV5-1 to TRBJ2-2; TRBD2 agrees at 8 bases. CDR3 bases: TGCGCCAGCAGACCGACTAGCGTAAACACCGGGGAGCTGTTTTTT. It is translated as CASRPTSVNTGELFF.